These 13 T cell receptor beta chains came from one sample sequenced in a study of blood T cell repertoires in COVID-19. TCRdb's table, derived via immunoSEQ multiplex PCR, lists solely in-frame clones and lacks some. There are 180,000 or so clones in the sample; roughly 84% occur only once, and 1.2% lies in the top ten. Sequenced material: PBMCs or T cells enriched from blood (not recorded which). The receptors here all came from a human donor with acute COVID-19. The donor label of this sample is uncertain.

In nucleotides, the CDR3 is TGTGCCACCAGTGATTTGAGGAAGAGGGATGAAAAACTGTTTTTT. Translation: CATSDLRKRDEKLFF. This rearrangement joins TRBV24-1 to TRBJ1-4; the D is unclear. Trimming stripped 0 bases from V and 6 bases from J, with 10 bases between. Germline V gene sequence: CDR1 KGHDR, CDR2 SFDVKD. This CDR3 region has 15 residues.

The count of this clone is one. The genes are TRBV28 and TRBJ1-1; 9 bases are a match to TRBD1. CDR1 is MDHEN and CDR2 is SYDVKM in the germline V gene. The CDR3 has 14 residues. J gave up 8 bases and V 4 bases, and 8 bases lay outside the gene matches. This CDR3 is CASSYLHRGQEAFF. Here the CDR3 DNA reads TGTGCCAGCAGTTACCTACACAGGGGGCAAGAAGCTTTCTTT.

This chain uses TRBV10-3 with TRBJ2-3, with 9 bases identical to TRBD1. The length of the CDR3 is 16 residues. CDR1 ENHRY and CDR2 SYGVKD come from the germline V gene. Trimming cost V 2 bases and J 4 bases; bases outside gene matches: 7. The CDR3 protein is CAISEPPGQGADTQYF. Written as DNA, the CDR3 is TGTGCCATCAGTGAGCCGCCGGGACAGGGAGCAGATACGCAGTATTTT.

The V and J genes are TRBV7-8 and TRBJ1-6, with D hard to call. The CDR3 contains 15 residues. Germline CDR1 SGHVS, CDR2 FQNEAQ. V lost 2 bases and J 8 bases, leaving 13 bases between the germline ends. CDR3 amino acids: CASSLSPYTDSPLHF. The CDR3 DNA reads TGTGCCAGCAGCTTATCCCCATATACGGATTCACCCCTCCACTTT.

The rearrangement joins TRBV6-5 to TRBJ1-5; perhaps TRBD1 as D (6 bases). Trimming left V 4 bases short and J 7 bases short, with 14 bases between. This CDR3 has 14 residues. Germline CDR1 and CDR2: MNHEY and SVGAGI. In DNA, the CDR3 is TGTGCCAGCAGTTCAGTACAGGGCGGCCAGCCCCAGCATTTT. This gives the protein CASSSVQGGQPQHF.

The chain links TRBV7-3 to TRBJ1-2; TRBD1 might be the D (6 bases). Germline values: CDR1 SGHTA, CDR2 FQGTGA. The CDR3 consists of 16 residues. Trimming stripped 1 base from V and 6 bases from J, with 18 bases between. This CDR3 is CASSLMNRARADGYTF. Here the CDR3 DNA reads TGTGCCAGCAGCTTAATGAACAGGGCGAGGGCCGATGGCTACACCTTC. Complete variable domain (other parts from reference TRBV7-3 and TRBJ1-2): GAGVSQTPSNKVTEKGKYVELRCDPISGHTALYWYRQSLGQGPEFLIYFQGTGAADDSGLPNDRFFAVRPEGSVSTLKIQRTERGDSAVYLCASSLMNRARADGYTFGSGTRLTVV.

This rearrangement joins TRBV4-1 to TRBJ2-6, with a tentative D call TRBD2 (5 bases). The CDR3 runs to 16 residues. In germline, CDR1 is MGHRA, CDR2 YSYEKL. With 5 bases removed from V and 4 bases from J, the gap between germline ends came to 15 bases. CDR3: CASSTYGIPGANVLTF. CDR3 DNA: TGCGCCAGCAGCACGTACGGGATACCAGGGGCCAACGTCCTGACTTTC.

CDR3 protein: CASSHTTDRQETQYF. CDR3 DNA: TGTGCCAGCAGCCATACTACAGACAGGCAAGAGACCCAGTACTTC. The rearrangement links TRBV3-1 (or the pseudogene TRBV3-2) to TRBJ2-5; maybe TRBD1 (6 bases). V was pared by 3 bases and J by 2 bases, with 13 bases between. Germline CDR1 LGHDT, CDR2 YNNKEL (reference sequence). The CDR3 is made up of 15 amino acids.

The V call is TRBV18, the J call TRBJ1-5; 7 bases line up with TRBD1. This CDR3 contains 15 residues. V lost 0 bases to trimming and J lost 6 bases; unmatched junction nucleotides: 5. CDR1 and CDR2 from the germline V gene are KGHSH and LQKENI. The CDR3 here is CASSPPPGGIQPQHF. DNA for the CDR3: TGTGCCAGCTCACCACCGCCAGGGGGGATTCAGCCCCAGCATTTT.

The chain joins TRBV19 to TRBJ2-7; D remains unclear. The V gene lost 4 bases and the J gene lost 7 bases, with 17 bases spanning the gap. The germline CDR1 and CDR2 sequences are LNHDA and SQIVND (reference sequence). CDR3 length: 14 amino acids. For the CDR3, the DNA is TGTGCCAGTAGTAGTAACCCAGCGACCCAAGAGCAGTACTTC. This codes for CASSSNPATQEQYF. The complete variable domain, with remaining parts taken from reference TRBV19 and TRBJ2-7, reads DGGITQSPKYLFRKEGQNVTLSCEQNLNHDAMYWYRQDPGQGLRLIYYSQIVNDFQKGDIAEGYSVSREKKESFPLTVTSAQKNPTAFYLCASSSNPATQEQYFGPGTRLTVT.

The chain employs TRBV7-2 and TRBJ2-5; 10 nucleotides align to TRBD2. The CDR3 has 15 residues. Per the germline V gene, CDR1 is SGHTA and CDR2 is FQGNSA. V shed 1 base and J 9 bases; nucleotides not matched to a gene: 8. The CDR3 DNA is TGTGCCAGCAGCTTAGAAGCGGGGGGGCCCTCGGCCCAGTACTTC. As protein: CASSLEAGGPSAQYF.

This chain links TRBV5-4 with TRBJ1-1; D is uncertain. The CDR3 has 13 residues. Trimming pared 2 bases from V and 2 bases from J, leaving 7 bases between. Germline loops: CDR1 SGHNT, CDR2 YYREEE (reference sequence). The CDR3 loop reads CASSFDTNTEAFF. Here the CDR3 DNA reads TGTGCCAGCAGCTTCGACACCAACACTGAAGCTTTCTTT. Supplemented by reference TRBV5-4 and TRBJ1-1, the full variable domain reads ETGVTQSPTHLIKTRGQQVTLRCSSQSGHNTVSWYQQALGQGPQFIFQYYREEENGRGNFPPRFSGLQFPNYSSELNVNALELDDSALYLCASSFDTNTEAFFGQGTRLTVV.

The J gene is TRBJ1-1, the V gene TRBV6-2 or TRBV6-3; the D gene is possibly TRBD1 (5 bases). Germline-derived CDR1 and CDR2 are MNHEY and SVGEGT. The V end was cut by 3 bases, the J end by 4 bases, with 9 bases between. The CDR3 extends over 13 amino acids. CDR3 region: CASSYKGATEAFF. For the CDR3, the DNA is TGTGCCAGCAGTTATAAAGGGGCCACTGAAGCTTTCTTT.